The T cell receptor (beta chain) described here comes from a study of molecular identifiers for immune sequencing clone quantification. Study information: Replicate experiments took RNA from about 21,000 or 97,000 naive CD8 cells, divided it five ways and sequenced four.

Study-level results: The sizes of highly expanded clones could be underestimated when identical TCR molecules share a barcode.

Using its own MiXCR run on the PCR reads, TCRdb lists one record per CDR3 protein. Of hundreds of thousands of distinct CDR3 sequences in the sample, about 25% were seen once. A note on this clonotype: Its matching antigen is unknown.

The CDR3 runs to 16 residues. The germline V and J ends were trimmed by 0 bases and 1 base, with 13 bases remaining between them. Looked up from germline, CDR1 is LGHNA and CDR2 is YSLEER. The sample consisted of naive CD8+ T cells from blood, with Jurkat cell RNA spiked in. Subset defined: FACS-sorted CD8+CD4-CCR7+CD45RA+ naive T cells. The chain recombines TRBV4-3 with TRBJ2-7; D is ambiguous. This clonotype was sampled from a human donor in good health. Some libraries in this study had Jurkat cell RNA spiked in. The CDR3 sequence is CASSQDFVGSSYEQYV. CDR3 coding DNA: TGCGCCAGCAGCCAAGATTTCGTCGGCAGTTCCTACGAGCAGTACGTC.